The source of this T cell receptor beta chain is a study of shared clonotypes between healthy human individuals. CD45RO negativity and positive selection for CCR7 defined naive CD8 cells, a population that excluded terminally differentiated effector memory CD45RA+ cells. Here immunoSEQ multiplex PCR was the method, and the copy in TCRdb shows in-frame clones only, minus some. Among millions of clones listed, about 95% were seen once. The CDR3 is 15 residues long. Germline trimming cut 4 bases from V and 6 bases from J; bases unmatched to any gene: 9. From germline, CDR1 is SGHDN and CDR2 FVKESK. Source material: naive CD8+ T cells sorted from blood. V gene TRBV14 combines with J gene TRBJ2-7; 10 bases line up with TRBD1. This sequence originates from a man aged 18 to 29 in good health. Written as DNA, the CDR3 is TGTGCCAGCAGCCCCCTGGGGACAGGGGTCGGCGAGCAGTACTTC. This gives the protein CASSPLGTGVGEQYF.